This entry is about one T cell receptor beta chain. These data belong to a study of blood T cell repertoires in COVID-19. Looking at the study overall: Acute-phase and convalescent COVID-19 samples originated in the United States, Italy and Spain. The cDNA or gDNA used as material had been derived from T cells, B-cell-depleted T cells, or PBMCs.

Per germline, CDR1 MDHEN and CDR2 SYDVKM. Trimming stripped 6 bases from V and 2 bases from J, with 16 bases between. The CDR3 has 15 amino acids. In the source study's methods: Amplification with reference gene primers provided the estimates of nucleated cell counts. This table comes from immunoSEQ multiplex PCR, and its TCRdb copy is limited to in-frame clones, with some not included. V, J and clone size are taken as reported in that table, and D and trimming were inferred from the DNA itself. The data contain 180,000 or so clones, about 80% of them singletons. The specimen was peripheral blood. The V and J genes are TRBV28 and TRBJ1-2; D uncertain. The source of this sequence is a woman between 50 and 59 years old with active or convalescent COVID-19. The chain's CDR3 is CASSNPGRVNYGYTF. CDR3 DNA: TGTGCCAGCAGCAACCCCGGCCGGGTCAACTATGGCTACACCTTC.